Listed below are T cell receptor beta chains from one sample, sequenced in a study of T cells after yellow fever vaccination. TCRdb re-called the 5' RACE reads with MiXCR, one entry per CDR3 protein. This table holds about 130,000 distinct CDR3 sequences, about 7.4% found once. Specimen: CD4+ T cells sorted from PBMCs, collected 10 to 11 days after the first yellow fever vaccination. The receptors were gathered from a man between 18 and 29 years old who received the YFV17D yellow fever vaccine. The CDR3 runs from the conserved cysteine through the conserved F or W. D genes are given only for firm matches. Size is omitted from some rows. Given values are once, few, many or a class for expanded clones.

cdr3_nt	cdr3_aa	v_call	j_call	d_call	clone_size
TGCAGTGCCACCCTGTGGGCGACAGATACGCAGTATTTT	CSATLWATDTQYF	TRBV20-1	TRBJ2-3	NA	many
TGTGCCAGCAGCCTGACATCCCGCTCTGGAAACACCATATATTTT	CASSLTSRSGNTIYF	TRBV6-1	TRBJ1-3	NA	NA
TGTGCCAGCAGCTTAAGGGGGGGCTCGAACACCGGGGAGCTGTTTTTT	CASSLRGGSNTGELFF	TRBV7-3	TRBJ2-2	NA	medium-sized
TGTGCCAGCAGACCTCGGGGGGGCACGAACACCGGGGAGCTGTTTTTT	CASRPRGGTNTGELFF	TRBV6-5	TRBJ2-2	TRBD2	NA
TGTGCCAGCAGCTCAGGACAGGGCACAGATACGCAGTATTTT	CASSSGQGTDTQYF	TRBV5-1	TRBJ2-3	TRBD1	many
TGTGCCAGCAGAGGGCGGGGGGGCCCCGGTACGCAGTATTTT	CASRGRGGPGTQYF	TRBV12-3/TRBV12-4	TRBJ2-3	TRBD2	many
TGCGCCAGCAGCTTGGGCTCTGACTCCTACAATGAGCAGTTCTTC	CASSLGSDSYNEQFF	TRBV5-1	TRBJ2-1	NA	many
TGTGCCACCACCGGGACAGGAGACAATGAGCAGTTCTTC	CATTGTGDNEQFF	TRBV10-3	TRBJ2-1	TRBD1	NA
TGTGCCAGCAGTTCAGAGGAAGCAACTAATGAAAAACTGTTTTTT	CASSSEEATNEKLFF	TRBV28	TRBJ1-4	NA	many
TGTGCCTGGGGACAGGGATCCGCTGAAGCTTTCTTT	CAWGQGSAEAFF	TRBV30	TRBJ1-1	TRBD1	many
TGCGCCAGCAGCCAAAGGCCGACAGCTGGTGGCTCACCCCTCCACTTT	CASSQRPTAGGSPLHF	TRBV4-3	TRBJ1-6	NA	many
TGTGCCAGCAGCCCAAGAGCTGCCAAAGAGACCCAGTACTTC	CASSPRAAKETQYF	TRBV11-1	TRBJ2-5	NA	many
TGTGCCAGTAGTATCAGCGGACGCACAGATACGCAGTATTTT	CASSISGRTDTQYF	TRBV19	TRBJ2-3	NA	many
TGTGCCAGCAGTTACTCGAACGGCAACTATGGCTACACCTTC	CASSYSNGNYGYTF	TRBV6-6	TRBJ1-2	NA	NA
TGCAGTGCTAGAGATCGGGATTACCAGCATTTT	CSARDRDYQHF	TRBV20-1	TRBJ1-5	NA	few
TGCAGTTATAGCGGCTACAATGAGCAGTTCTTC	CSYSGYNEQFF	TRBV20-1	TRBJ2-1	NA	many
TGTGCCAGCAGCTTGCGGCGCACGATGGGGAGTGAGCAGTTCTTC	CASSLRRTMGSEQFF	TRBV7-9	TRBJ2-1	NA	many
TGTGCCATCCAGGCCAGTACTGGAAACACCATATATTTT	CAIQASTGNTIYF	TRBV25-1	TRBJ1-3	NA	few
TGTGCCAGCAGTTTAGGGGGGGGGACTAGCGGGTACAATGAGCAGTTCTTC	CASSLGGGTSGYNEQFF	TRBV12-3/TRBV12-4	TRBJ2-1	TRBD2	many
TGTGCCAGTAGCTCAACTTGGGAGCCCCAGCATTTT	CASSSTWEPQHF	TRBV19	TRBJ1-5	NA	many
TGTGCCAGCAGTTTGGGACAGCTTTCACCCCTCCACTTT	CASSLGQLSPLHF	TRBV6-5	TRBJ1-6	TRBD1	few
TGCGCCAGCAGCCGCCAGGGGATTAGCGGGGGGGCTTCGGATACGCAGTATTTT	CASSRQGISGGASDTQYF	TRBV5-1	TRBJ2-3	TRBD2	many
TGTGCCAGCAGCCCCCGGACGGTGCACGCCTACAATGAGCAGTTCTTC	CASSPRTVHAYNEQFF	TRBV7-2	TRBJ2-1	NA	NA
TGTGCCAGCAGCATTGGGGCATCGTCTCCCGATGAGCAGTTCTTC	CASSIGASSPDEQFF	TRBV21-1	TRBJ2-1	NA	many
TGTGCCACCAGTGATAGGGCAGATACGCAGTATTTT	CATSDRADTQYF	TRBV24-1	TRBJ2-3	NA	many
TGTGCTAGTGGTTTGGAACCTAAGGGAGCCCAGTACTTC	CASGLEPKGAQYF	TRBV12-5	TRBJ2-5	NA	NA
TGTGCCAGCGTCTCCGCCGGACGGGTGACCTACGAGCAGTACTTC	CASVSAGRVTYEQYF	TRBV6-2/TRBV6-3	TRBJ2-7	NA	many
TGTGCCAGCAGTTACGGAGACAGGGCCTCTGGAAACACCATATATTTT	CASSYGDRASGNTIYF	TRBV6-5	TRBJ1-3	TRBD1	NA
TGCGCCAGCAGCTTCGGGGGGGGCGGAAACACTGAAGCTTTCTTT	CASSFGGGGNTEAFF	TRBV5-1	TRBJ1-1	NA	many
TGTGCCAGCAGCTTTGTGTGGGGCACAGATACGCAGTATTTT	CASSFVWGTDTQYF	TRBV7-2	TRBJ2-3	NA	few
TGTGCCAGCTCACCGCGGGAGGCGAACACTGAAGCTTTCTTT	CASSPREANTEAFF	TRBV18	TRBJ1-1	NA	many
TGTGCCACCAGTGCGGCGCACCTGGGGACCCAGTACTTC	CATSAAHLGTQYF	TRBV24-1	TRBJ2-5	NA	NA